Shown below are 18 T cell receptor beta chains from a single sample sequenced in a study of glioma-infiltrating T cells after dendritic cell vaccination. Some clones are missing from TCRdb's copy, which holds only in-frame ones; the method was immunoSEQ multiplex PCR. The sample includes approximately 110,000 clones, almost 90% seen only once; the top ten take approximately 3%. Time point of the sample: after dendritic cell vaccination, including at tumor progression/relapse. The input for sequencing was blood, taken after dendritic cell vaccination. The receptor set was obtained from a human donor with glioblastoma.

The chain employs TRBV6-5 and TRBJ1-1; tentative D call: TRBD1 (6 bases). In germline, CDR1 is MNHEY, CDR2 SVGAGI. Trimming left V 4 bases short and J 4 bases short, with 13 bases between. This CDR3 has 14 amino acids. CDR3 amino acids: CASSFTGSGTEAFF. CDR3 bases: TGTGCCAGCAGTTTCACAGGGTCCGGCACTGAAGCTTTCTTT.

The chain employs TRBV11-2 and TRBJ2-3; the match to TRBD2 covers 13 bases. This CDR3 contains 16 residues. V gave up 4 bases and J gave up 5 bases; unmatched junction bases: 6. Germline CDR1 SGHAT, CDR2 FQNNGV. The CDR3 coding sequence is TGTGCCAGCAGCTCCGGGACTAGCGGGGTTGGAGATACGCAGTATTTT. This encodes CASSSGTSGVGDTQYF.

The CDR3 protein is CASSLGQTPNQPQHF. Written as DNA, the CDR3 is TGCGCCAGCAGCTTGGGGCAGACTCCTAATCAGCCCCAGCATTTT. This rearrangement joins TRBV5-1 to TRBJ1-5; D is uncertain. The germline CDR1 and CDR2 sequences are SGHRS and YFSETQ. The CDR3 is 15 amino acids. V lost 0 bases and J lost 4, with 11 bases in between.

The CDR3 DNA sequence: TGTGCCAGCAGTTATCCCCGAAGCGGGAGCATCAACGAGCAGTACTTC. Encoded protein: CASSYPRSGSINEQYF. The gene calls are TRBV6-6 and TRBJ2-7, with 8 nucleotides matching TRBD2. CDR3 length: 16 residues. Losses at the gene ends were 3 bases for V and 5 bases for J; bases not matched to a gene: 12. CDR1 and CDR2 (germline): MNHNY, SVGAGI (reference sequence).

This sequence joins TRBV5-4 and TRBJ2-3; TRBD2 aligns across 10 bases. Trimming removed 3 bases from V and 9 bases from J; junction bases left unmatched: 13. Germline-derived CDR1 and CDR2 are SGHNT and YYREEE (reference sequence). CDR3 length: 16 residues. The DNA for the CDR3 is TGTGCCAGCAGCTCCTCTAGCGGGGGTTCGGGGGTGACGCAGTATTTT. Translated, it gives CASSSSSGGSGVTQYF.

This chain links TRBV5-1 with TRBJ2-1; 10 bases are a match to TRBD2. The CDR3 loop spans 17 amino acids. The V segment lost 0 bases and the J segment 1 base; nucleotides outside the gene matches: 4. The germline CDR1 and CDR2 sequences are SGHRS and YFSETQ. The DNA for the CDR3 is TGCGCCAGCAGCTTGGCCCCTAGCGGGGGTTCCTACAATGAGCAGTTCTTC. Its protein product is CASSLAPSGGSYNEQFF.

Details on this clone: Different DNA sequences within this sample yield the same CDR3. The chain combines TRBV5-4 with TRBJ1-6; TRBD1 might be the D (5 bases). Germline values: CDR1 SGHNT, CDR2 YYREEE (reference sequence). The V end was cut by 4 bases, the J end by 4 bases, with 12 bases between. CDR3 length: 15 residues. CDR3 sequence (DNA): TGTGCCAGCAGCAGCGGGACGGTGTATAATTCACCCCTCCACTTT. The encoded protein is CASSSGTVYNSPLHF.

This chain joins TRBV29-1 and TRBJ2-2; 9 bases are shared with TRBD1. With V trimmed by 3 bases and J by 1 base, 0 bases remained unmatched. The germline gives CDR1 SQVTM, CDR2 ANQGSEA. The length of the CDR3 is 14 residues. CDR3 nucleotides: TGCAGCGTTGAGGGACAGGGGAACACCGGGGAGCTGTTTTTT. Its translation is CSVEGQGNTGELFF.

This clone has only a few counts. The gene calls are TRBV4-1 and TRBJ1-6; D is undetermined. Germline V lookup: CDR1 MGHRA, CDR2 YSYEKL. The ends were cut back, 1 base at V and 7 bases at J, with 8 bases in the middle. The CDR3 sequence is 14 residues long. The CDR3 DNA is TGCGCCAGCAGCCAAGTCCCGGGGAATTCACCCCTCCACTTT. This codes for CASSQVPGNSPLHF.

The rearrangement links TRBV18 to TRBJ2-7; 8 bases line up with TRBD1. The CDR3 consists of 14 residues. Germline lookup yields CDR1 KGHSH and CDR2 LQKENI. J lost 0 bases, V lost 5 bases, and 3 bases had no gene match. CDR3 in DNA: TGTGCCAGCTCAGGACAGGGTAGCTCCTACGAGCAGTACTTC. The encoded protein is CASSGQGSSYEQYF.

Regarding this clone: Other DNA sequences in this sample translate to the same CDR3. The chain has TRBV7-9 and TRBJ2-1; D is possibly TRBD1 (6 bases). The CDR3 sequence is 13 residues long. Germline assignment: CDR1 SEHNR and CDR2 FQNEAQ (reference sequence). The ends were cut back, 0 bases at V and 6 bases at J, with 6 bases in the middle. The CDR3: CASSLAGGNEQFF. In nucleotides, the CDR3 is TGTGCCAGCAGCTTAGCAGGGGGCAATGAGCAGTTCTTC. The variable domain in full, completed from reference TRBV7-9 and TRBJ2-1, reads DTGVSQNPRHKITKRGQNVTFRCDPISEHNRLYWYRQTLGQGPEFLTYFQNEAQLEKSRLLSDRFSAERPKGSFSTLEIQRTEQGDSAMYLCASSLAGGNEQFFGPGTRLTVL.

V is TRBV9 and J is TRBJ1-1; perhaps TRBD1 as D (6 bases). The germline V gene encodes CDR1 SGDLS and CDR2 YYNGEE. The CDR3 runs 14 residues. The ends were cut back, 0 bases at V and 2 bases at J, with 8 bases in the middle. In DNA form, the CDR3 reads TGTGCCAGCAGCGTAGGACAGGCTAACACTGAAGCTTTCTTT. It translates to CASSVGQANTEAFF.

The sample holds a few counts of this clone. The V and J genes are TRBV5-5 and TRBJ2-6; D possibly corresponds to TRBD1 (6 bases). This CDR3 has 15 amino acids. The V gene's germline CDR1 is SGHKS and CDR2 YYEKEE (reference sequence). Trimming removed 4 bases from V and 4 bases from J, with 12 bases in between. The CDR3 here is CASSTAGVGANVLTF. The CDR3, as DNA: TGTGCCAGCAGCACGGCAGGGGTCGGGGCCAACGTCCTGACTTTC.

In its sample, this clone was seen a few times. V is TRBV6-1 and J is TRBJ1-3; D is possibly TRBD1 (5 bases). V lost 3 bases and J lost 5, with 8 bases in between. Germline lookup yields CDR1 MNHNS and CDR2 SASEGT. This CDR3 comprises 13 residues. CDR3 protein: CASSEAGRNTIYF. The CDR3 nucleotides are TGTGCCAGCAGTGAGGCAGGGAGAAACACCATATATTTT.

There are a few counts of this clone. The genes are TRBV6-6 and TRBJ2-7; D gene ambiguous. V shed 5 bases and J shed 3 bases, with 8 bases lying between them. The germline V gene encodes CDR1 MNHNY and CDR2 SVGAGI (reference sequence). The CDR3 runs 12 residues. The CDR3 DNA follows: TGTGCCAGCAGTACGAACAGCTACGAGCAGTACTTC. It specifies CASSTNSYEQYF.

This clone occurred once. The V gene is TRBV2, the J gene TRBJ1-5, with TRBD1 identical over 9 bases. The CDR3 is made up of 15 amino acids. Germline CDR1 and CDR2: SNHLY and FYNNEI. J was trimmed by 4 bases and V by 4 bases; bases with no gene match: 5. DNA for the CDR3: TGTGCCAGCAGTGTAGGAGGACAGGGGAATCAGCCCCAGCATTTT. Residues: CASSVGGQGNQPQHF.

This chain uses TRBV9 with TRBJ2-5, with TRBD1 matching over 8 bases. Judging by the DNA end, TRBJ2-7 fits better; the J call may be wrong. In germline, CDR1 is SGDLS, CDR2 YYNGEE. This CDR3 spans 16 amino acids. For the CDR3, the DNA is TGTGCCAGCAGCGTAGCGACAGGGGCAAGTATCGACGAGCAGTACTTC. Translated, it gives CASSVATGASIDEQYF.

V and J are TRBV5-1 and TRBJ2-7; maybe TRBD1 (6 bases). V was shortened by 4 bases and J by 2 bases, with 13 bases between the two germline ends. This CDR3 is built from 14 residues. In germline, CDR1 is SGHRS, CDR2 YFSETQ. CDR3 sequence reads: CASSEQGSPYEQYF. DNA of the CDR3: TGCGCCAGCAGCGAACAGGGTTCCCCCTACGAGCAGTACTTC.